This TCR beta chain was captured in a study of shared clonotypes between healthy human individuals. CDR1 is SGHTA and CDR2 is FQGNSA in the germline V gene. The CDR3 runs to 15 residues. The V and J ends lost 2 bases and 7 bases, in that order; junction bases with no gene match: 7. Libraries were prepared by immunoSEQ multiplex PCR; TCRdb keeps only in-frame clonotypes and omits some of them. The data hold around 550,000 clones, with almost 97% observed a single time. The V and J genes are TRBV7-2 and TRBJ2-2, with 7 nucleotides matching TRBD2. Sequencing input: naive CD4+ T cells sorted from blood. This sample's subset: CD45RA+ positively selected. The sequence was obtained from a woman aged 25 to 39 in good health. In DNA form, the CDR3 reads TGTGCCAGCAGCTTAATCAGGTCTAGCGGCGGGGAGCTGTTTTTT. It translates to CASSLIRSSGGELFF.